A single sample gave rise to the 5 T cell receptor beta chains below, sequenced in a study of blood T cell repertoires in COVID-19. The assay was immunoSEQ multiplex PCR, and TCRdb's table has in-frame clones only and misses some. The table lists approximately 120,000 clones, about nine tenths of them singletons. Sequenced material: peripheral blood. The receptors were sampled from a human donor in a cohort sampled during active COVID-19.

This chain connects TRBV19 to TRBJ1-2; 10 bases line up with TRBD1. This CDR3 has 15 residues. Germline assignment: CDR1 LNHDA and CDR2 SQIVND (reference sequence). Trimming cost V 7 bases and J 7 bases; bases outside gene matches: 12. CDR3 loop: CASNKSGTGVRGYTF. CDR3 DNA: TGTGCCAGTAACAAGTCCGGGACAGGGGTACGTGGCTACACCTTC.

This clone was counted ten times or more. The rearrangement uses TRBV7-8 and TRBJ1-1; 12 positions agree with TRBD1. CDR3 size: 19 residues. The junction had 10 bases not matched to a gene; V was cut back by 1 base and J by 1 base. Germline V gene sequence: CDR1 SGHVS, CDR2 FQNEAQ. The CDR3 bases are TGTGCCAGCAGCTTAGGCCCCGGGACAGGGGGCGGTAGGAACACTGAAGCTTTCTTT. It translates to CASSLGPGTGGGRNTEAFF.

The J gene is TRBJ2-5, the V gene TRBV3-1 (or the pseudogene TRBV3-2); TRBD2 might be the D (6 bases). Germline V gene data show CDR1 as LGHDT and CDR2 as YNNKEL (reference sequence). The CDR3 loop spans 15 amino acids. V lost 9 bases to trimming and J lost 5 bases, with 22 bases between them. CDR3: CASPLTSRDWETQYF. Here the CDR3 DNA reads TGTGCCAGTCCCCTTACGAGCCGGGACTGGGAGACCCAGTACTTC.

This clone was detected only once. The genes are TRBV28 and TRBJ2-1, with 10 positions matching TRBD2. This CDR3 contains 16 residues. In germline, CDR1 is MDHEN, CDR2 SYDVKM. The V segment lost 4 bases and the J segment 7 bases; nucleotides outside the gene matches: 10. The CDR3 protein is CASSSLVLAGVNEQFF. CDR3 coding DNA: TGTGCCAGCAGTTCCTTGGTCCTAGCGGGAGTAAATGAGCAGTTCTTC.

CDR3 sequence reads: CASSLNRDKKASSYEQYF. CDR3 nucleotide sequence: TGTGCCAGCAGCCTTAACCGGGACAAAAAGGCGAGCTCCTACGAGCAGTACTTC. The rearrangement uses TRBV27 and TRBJ2-7, with a weak D call TRBD1 (6 bases). Between the trimmed V and J ends, which lost 6 bases and 0 bases, there was a span of 24 bases. The length of the CDR3 is 18 residues. Looked up from germline, CDR1 is MNHEY and CDR2 is SMNVEV (reference sequence).